This T cell receptor beta chain was sequenced in a study of blood T cell repertoires in COVID-19. Study summary: Italy, Spain and the United States were the sources of the convalescent and acute COVID-19 samples.

There are 13 residues in the CDR3. Unmatched junction bases numbered 2, after V lost 3 bases and J lost 6 bases. Germline values: CDR1 SGHAT, CDR2 FQNNGV. In terms of age and location, participants ranged from about 18 to 100 years and lived in about two dozen US areas. Clinical history reported by participants formed the basis on which cohorts were assigned. Original processing notes: Cell counts per sample came from amplifying reference gene primers. Libraries were prepared by immunoSEQ multiplex PCR; TCRdb keeps only in-frame clonotypes and omits some of them. From that table come the V and J calls and clone size; the DNA was used to work out D and trimming. The sample holds 300,000 to 400,000 clones, roughly nine tenths seen once.

What was sequenced was PBMCs or T cells enriched from blood (not recorded which). The V gene is TRBV11-2, the J gene TRBJ1-1, with TRBD1 matching 9 bases. The source of this sequence is a man in his sixties who had recovered from COVID-19. The CDR3 protein is CASSFRDRAEAFF. In DNA form, the CDR3 reads TGTGCCAGCAGCTTCCGGGACAGGGCTGAAGCTTTCTTT.